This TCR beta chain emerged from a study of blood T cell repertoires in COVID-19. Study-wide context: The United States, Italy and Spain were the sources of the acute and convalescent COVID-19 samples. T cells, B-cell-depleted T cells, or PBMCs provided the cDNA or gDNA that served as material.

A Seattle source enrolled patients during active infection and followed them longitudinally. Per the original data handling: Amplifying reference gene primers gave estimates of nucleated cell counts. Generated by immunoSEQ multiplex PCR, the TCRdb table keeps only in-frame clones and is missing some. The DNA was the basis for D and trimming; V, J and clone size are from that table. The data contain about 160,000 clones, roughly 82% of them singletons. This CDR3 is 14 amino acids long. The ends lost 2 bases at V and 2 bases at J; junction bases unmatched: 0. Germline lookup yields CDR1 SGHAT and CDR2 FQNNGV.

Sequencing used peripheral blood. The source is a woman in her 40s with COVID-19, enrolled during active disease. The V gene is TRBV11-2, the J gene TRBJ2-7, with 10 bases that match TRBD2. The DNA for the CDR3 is TGTGCCAGCAGCTTAACTAGCGGGGCCTACGAGCAGTACGTC. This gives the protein CASSLTSGAYEQYV.